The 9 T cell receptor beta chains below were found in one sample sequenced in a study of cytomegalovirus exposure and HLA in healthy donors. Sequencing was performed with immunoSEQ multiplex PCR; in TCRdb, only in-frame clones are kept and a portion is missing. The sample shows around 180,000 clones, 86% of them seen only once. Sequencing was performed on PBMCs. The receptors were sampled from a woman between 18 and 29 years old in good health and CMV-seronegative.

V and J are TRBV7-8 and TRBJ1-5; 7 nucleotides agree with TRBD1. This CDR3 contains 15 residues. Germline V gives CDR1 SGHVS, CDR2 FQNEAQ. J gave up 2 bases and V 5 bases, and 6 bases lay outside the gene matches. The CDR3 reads CASSRDSRGNQPQHF. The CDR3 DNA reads TGTGCCAGCAGCCGGGACAGCAGGGGCAATCAGCCCCAGCATTTT.

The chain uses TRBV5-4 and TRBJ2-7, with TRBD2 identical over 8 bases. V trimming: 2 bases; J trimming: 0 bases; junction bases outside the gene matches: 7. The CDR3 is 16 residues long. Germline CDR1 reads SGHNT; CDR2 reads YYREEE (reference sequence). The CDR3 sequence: CASSLGASGLSYEQYF. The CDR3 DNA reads TGTGCCAGCAGCTTAGGGGCTAGCGGGCTCTCCTACGAGCAGTACTTC. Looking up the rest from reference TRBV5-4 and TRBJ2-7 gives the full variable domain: ETGVTQSPTHLIKTRGQQVTLRCSSQSGHNTVSWYQQALGQGPQFIFQYYREEENGRGNFPPRFSGLQFPNYSSELNVNALELDDSALYLCASSLGASGLSYEQYFGPGTRLTVT.

CDR3 sequence (DNA): TGTGCCAGCAGCGTAGGAGGAACGATTTACTACGAGCAGTACTTC. This encodes CASSVGGTIYYEQYF. This chain connects TRBV9 to TRBJ2-7; D call uncertain. The CDR3 has 15 amino acids. Germline assignment: CDR1 SGDLS and CDR2 YYNGEE. V lost 0 bases to trimming and J lost 3 bases, with 13 bases between them.

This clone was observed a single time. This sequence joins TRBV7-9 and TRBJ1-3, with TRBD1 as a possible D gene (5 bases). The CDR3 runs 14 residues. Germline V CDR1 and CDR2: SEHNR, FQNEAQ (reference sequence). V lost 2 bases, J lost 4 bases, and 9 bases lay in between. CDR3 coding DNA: TGTGCCAGCAGCTTACTCCAGGGAGGAAACACCATATATTTT. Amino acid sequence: CASSLLQGGNTIYF.

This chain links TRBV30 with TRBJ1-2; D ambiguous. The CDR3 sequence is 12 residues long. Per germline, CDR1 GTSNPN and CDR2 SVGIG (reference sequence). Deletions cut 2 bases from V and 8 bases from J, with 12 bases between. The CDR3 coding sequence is TGTGCCTGGAGTTCCGGGGAGAAGGGCTACACCTTC. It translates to CAWSSGEKGYTF.

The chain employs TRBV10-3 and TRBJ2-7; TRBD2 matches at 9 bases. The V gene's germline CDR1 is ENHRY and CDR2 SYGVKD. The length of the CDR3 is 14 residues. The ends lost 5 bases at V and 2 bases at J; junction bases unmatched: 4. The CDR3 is CAISRLAEAYEQYF. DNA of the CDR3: TGTGCCATCAGTAGACTAGCGGAGGCCTACGAGCAGTACTTC.

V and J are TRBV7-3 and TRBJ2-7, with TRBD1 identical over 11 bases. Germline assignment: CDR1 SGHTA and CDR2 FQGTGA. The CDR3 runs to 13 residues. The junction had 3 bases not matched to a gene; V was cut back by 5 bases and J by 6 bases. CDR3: CASSPGQGGEQYF. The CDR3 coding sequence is TGTGCCAGCAGCCCGGGACAGGGGGGCGAGCAGTACTTC. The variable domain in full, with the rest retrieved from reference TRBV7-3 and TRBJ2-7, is GAGVSQTPSNKVTEKGKYVELRCDPISGHTALYWYRQSLGQGPEFLIYFQGTGAADDSGLPNDRFFAVRPEGSVSTLKIQRTERGDSAVYLCASSPGQGGEQYFGPGTRLTVT.

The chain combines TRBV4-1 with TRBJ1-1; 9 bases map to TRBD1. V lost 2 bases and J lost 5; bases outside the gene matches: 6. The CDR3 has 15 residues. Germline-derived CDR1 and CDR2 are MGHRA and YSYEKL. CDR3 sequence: CASSQTTGGRTEAFF. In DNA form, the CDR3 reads TGCGCCAGCAGCCAAACGACAGGGGGGAGAACTGAAGCTTTCTTT.

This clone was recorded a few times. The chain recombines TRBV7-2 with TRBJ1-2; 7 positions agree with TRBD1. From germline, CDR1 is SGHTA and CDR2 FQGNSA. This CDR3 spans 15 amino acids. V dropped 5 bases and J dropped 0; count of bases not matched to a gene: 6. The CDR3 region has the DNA TGTGCCAGCAGCCCAACCGGGACAGCTAACTATGGCTACACCTTC. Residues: CASSPTGTANYGYTF.